The 26 T cell receptor beta chains given below trace back to one sample, sequenced in a study of T cells in localized non-small cell lung cancer (dated by TCRdb to the early 2020s). The library was prepared using the immunoSEQ multiplex PCR assay. The table comes from immuneACCESS by way of TCRdb, which keeps in-frame sequences with V and J called. Part of the clones is missing from these tables; in studies checked, under half for an unresolved V gene and the rest for unknown reasons. The sample has roughly 70,000 clones on record, 86% of them singletons. The ten largest account for just over 20% of the sample. The sequencing here drew on peripheral blood, taken before any cancer treatment. The receptors come from a male donor at least 60 years old with stage III squamous cell lung carcinoma.

The chain is built from TRBV4-1 and TRBJ2-2; 11 bases line up with TRBD1. This CDR3 is built from 18 residues. Germline-derived CDR1 and CDR2 are MGHRA and YSYEKL. V was pared by 2 bases and J by 4 bases, with 9 bases of the junction left unmatched. The CDR3 DNA sequence: TGCGCCAGCAGCCAACCTCCGGCCGGGACAGGGGGCACCGGGGAGCTGTTTTTT. Its protein is CASSQPPAGTGGTGELFF.

The chain has TRBV9 and TRBJ2-4; 8 bases agree with TRBD2. Germline CDR1 SGDLS, CDR2 YYNGEE. The CDR3 spans 13 residues. J gave up 7 bases and V 4 bases, and 4 bases lay outside the gene matches. CDR3 sequence (DNA): TGTGCCAGCAGCCTCGCGGGGGGTAACATTCAGTACTTC. This sequence encodes CASSLAGGNIQYF.

This sequence joins TRBV7-9 and TRBJ2-5, with D unresolved. This CDR3 comprises 15 residues. V was cut by 1 base and J by 5 bases, with 14 bases left in between. Looked up from germline, CDR1 is SEHNR and CDR2 is FQNEAQ (reference sequence). CDR3 nucleotides: TGTGCCAGCAGCTTAGGGATAGGAGTCGCGGAGACCCAGTACTTC. It encodes CASSLGIGVAETQYF. Looking up the rest from reference TRBV7-9 and TRBJ2-5 gives the full variable domain: DTGVSQNPRHKITKRGQNVTFRCDPISEHNRLYWYRQTLGQGPEFLTYFQNEAQLEKSRLLSDRFSAERPKGSFSTLEIQRTEQGDSAMYLCASSLGIGVAETQYFGPGTRLLVL.

This sequence joins TRBV11-1 and TRBJ2-7, with D tentatively TRBD1 (8 bases). CDR3 length: 14 residues. Germline V gives CDR1 SGHAT, CDR2 FQDESV (reference sequence). V dropped 5 bases and J dropped 4 bases, with 15 bases sitting between them. CDR3 sequence: CASSPGQGGYEQYF. CDR3 sequence (DNA): TGTGCCAGCAGCCCTGGACAGGGAGGGTACGAGCAGTACTTC.

This rearrangement joins TRBV6-9 to TRBJ2-7; TRBD2 aligns across 7 bases. This CDR3 has 15 residues. J was trimmed by 0 bases and V by 3 bases; bases with no gene match: 5. CDR1 is MNHGY and CDR2 is SVAAGI in the germline V gene. In DNA, the CDR3 is TGTGCCAGCAGTTACACAAGGGAGGGCTCCTACGAGCAGTACTTC. Its translation: CASSYTREGSYEQYF.

This chain joins TRBV5-5 and TRBJ2-7; D is unclear. V was cut by 4 bases and J by 1 base, with 12 bases left in between. The CDR3 has 14 residues. Germline CDR1 reads SGHKS; CDR2 reads YYEKEE (reference sequence). The CDR3 spells CASSEVGRSYEQYF. CDR3 bases: TGTGCCAGCAGCGAGGTAGGCAGGTCCTACGAGCAGTACTTC.

The chain is built from TRBV6-6 and TRBJ1-4, with D unresolved. This CDR3 has 12 residues. The V and J ends lost 4 bases and 7 bases respectively, with 7 bases between them. From germline, CDR1 is MNHNY and CDR2 SVGAGI (reference sequence). The CDR3: CASSSLFEKLFF. For the CDR3, the DNA is TGTGCCAGCAGTTCCTTATTTGAAAAACTGTTTTTT.

The rearrangement joins TRBV5-1 to TRBJ2-7; D unclear. CDR1 and CDR2 (germline): SGHRS, YFSETQ. This CDR3 spans 12 amino acids. V was pared by 2 bases and J by 4 bases, with 7 bases between. The CDR3, as DNA: TGCGCCAGCAGCTTCGACTCGTACGAGCAGTACTTC. It codes for CASSFDSYEQYF.

This clone has just a few counts. The chain recombines TRBV7-2 with TRBJ2-5, with D possibly called TRBD1 or TRBD2 (5 bases each). The CDR3 has 16 residues. V was clipped by 2 bases and J by 5 bases, with 18 bases between them. CDR1 is SGHTA, CDR2 FQGNSA, per germline. This CDR3 reads CASSLMGPSVGETQYF. In DNA form, the CDR3 reads TGTGCCAGCAGCTTAATGGGACCCTCTGTGGGCGAGACCCAGTACTTC.

This clone was detected once. The gene calls are TRBV28 and TRBJ1-6; D is unresolved. The CDR3 is 15 amino acids. Per germline, CDR1 MDHEN and CDR2 SYDVKM. V gave up 7 bases and J gave up 3 bases, with 13 bases separating them. The CDR3 spells CASNHTGFYNSPLHF. CDR3 bases: TGTGCCAGCAACCACACGGGATTCTATAATTCACCCCTCCACTTT.

This clone was counted a few times. The chain combines TRBV7-2 with TRBJ1-3; perhaps TRBD1 as D (5 bases). The CDR3 runs 12 residues. Looked up from germline, CDR1 is SGHTA and CDR2 is FQGNSA. V was trimmed by 4 bases and J by 4 bases, leaving 5 bases between them. The CDR3 region has the DNA TGTGCCAGCAGCTGGACAGGAAACACCATATATTTT. Protein: CASSWTGNTIYF.

The rearrangement uses TRBV19 and TRBJ1-4; the D is unclear. Trimming cost V 3 bases and J 5 bases, with 1 base left between them. Germline CDR1 is LNHDA and CDR2 is SQIVND (reference sequence). CDR3 length equals 11 residues. The DNA for the CDR3 is TGTGCCAGTAGTATGAATGAAAAACTGTTTTTT. Translating gives CASSMNEKLFF.

The V and J genes are TRBV29-1 and TRBJ2-1; D uncertain. V lost 3 bases to trimming and J lost 9 bases, with 15 bases between them. The CDR3 consists of 13 residues. The germline V gene has CDR1 SQVTM and CDR2 ANQGSEA. The CDR3 DNA follows: TGCAGCGTTGACCAAACACGGCTAGGTGAGCAGTTCTTC. Its translation: CSVDQTRLGEQFF.

In nucleotides, the CDR3 is TGTGCCAGTAGCCAAATCGGGACAGGTTCTTCGGAGACCCAGTACTTC. This sequence encodes CASSQIGTGSSETQYF. The V call is TRBV19, the J call TRBJ2-5; 8 positions match TRBD1. Losses at the gene ends were 6 bases for V and 5 bases for J; bases not matched to a gene: 14. Germline V gene data show CDR1 as LNHDA and CDR2 as SQIVND (reference sequence). The CDR3 sequence is 16 residues long.

The chain uses TRBV7-2 and TRBJ1-4, with a weak D call TRBD1 (5 bases). Trimming took off 1 base at V and 2 bases at J, with 14 bases between the two ends. Germline CDR1 SGHTA, CDR2 FQGNSA. The CDR3 extends over 17 amino acids. CDR3 nucleotides: TGTGCCAGCAGCTTAGGTCAGGGCCTGAGGACTAATGAAAAACTGTTTTTT. Translation: CASSLGQGLRTNEKLFF. Based on the CDR3 plus reference TRBV7-2 and TRBJ1-4, the full variable domain is GAGVSQSPSNKVTEKGKDVELRCDPISGHTALYWYRQSLGQGLEFLIYFQGNSAPDKSGLPSDRFSAERTGGSVSTLTIQRTQQEDSAVYLCASSLGQGLRTNEKLFFGSGTQLSVL.

The rearrangement links TRBV13 to TRBJ2-5, with D maybe TRBD2 (5 bases). Germline V gives CDR1 PRHDT, CDR2 FYEKMQ (reference sequence). V dropped 7 bases and J dropped 0 bases, with 12 bases sitting between them. The CDR3 extends over 14 amino acids. CDR3 nucleotide sequence: TGTGCCAGCACAGAAGGGAGTTACCAAGAGACCCAGTACTTC. The encoded protein is CASTEGSYQETQYF.

V usage is TRBV4-2 and J usage is TRBJ1-2, with D perhaps TRBD1 (5 bases). The germline V gene encodes CDR1 LGHNA and CDR2 YNFKEQ. Trimming pared 0 bases from V and 8 bases from J, leaving 19 bases between. The CDR3 is made up of 16 amino acids. CDR3 sequence reads: CASSQDRQGGPGGYTF. CDR3 DNA sequence: TGTGCCAGCAGCCAAGATCGGCAGGGTGGTCCAGGAGGCTACACCTTC.

V is TRBV19 and J is TRBJ1-1; no clear D. Per germline, CDR1 LNHDA and CDR2 SQIVND (reference sequence). This CDR3 region has 17 residues. V was trimmed by 1 base and J by 1 base, leaving 16 bases between them. In nucleotides, the CDR3 is TGTGCCAGTAGTATAGGGCCAGTGACACTTAGGAACACTGAAGCTTTCTTT. Its protein is CASSIGPVTLRNTEAFF.

The sample holds a few counts of this clone. This rearrangement joins TRBV4-2 to TRBJ2-7; D is unclear. CDR3 length: 13 residues. CDR1 LGHNA and CDR2 YNFKEQ come from the germline V gene. Trimming took off 4 bases at V and 0 bases at J, with 7 bases between the two ends. The CDR3: CASSPRLSYEQYF. CDR3 nucleotides: TGTGCCAGCAGCCCTCGACTCTCCTACGAGCAGTACTTC.

This chain joins TRBV5-3 and TRBJ2-7; TRBD1 aligns across 8 bases. TRBV5-3 counts as an open reading frame of uncertain function. The CDR3 runs 16 residues. Losses at the gene ends were 4 bases for V and 7 bases for J; bases not matched to a gene: 16. The CDR3 loop reads CARSPGRDRRRGEQYF. The CDR3 coding sequence is TGTGCCAGAAGCCCGGGCCGGGACAGGCGAAGGGGAGAGCAGTACTTC.

CDR3 coding DNA: TGTGCCAGCAGCTCCGACAGAGTTGGCCAGCCCCAGCATTTT. Translation: CASSSDRVGQPQHF. This chain uses TRBV2 with TRBJ1-5; D is possibly TRBD1 (5 bases). Germline V CDR1 and CDR2: SNHLY, FYNNEI. The CDR3 loop spans 14 amino acids. Trimming removed 6 bases at V and 7 bases at J, with 16 bases between.

The J gene is TRBJ1-2, the V gene TRBV7-2; D remains unclear. The CDR3 extends over 11 amino acids. The germline V gene encodes CDR1 SGHTA and CDR2 FQGNSA. V was pared by 1 base and J by 13 bases, with 10 bases between. The CDR3 region is CASSLGVSCTF. In DNA, the CDR3 is TGTGCCAGCAGCTTAGGTGTATCTTGCACCTTC.

This clone was seen just once. The rearrangement joins TRBV30 to TRBJ1-5; TRBD1 matches 8 bases. Trimming at V came to 3 bases and at J to 3 bases, leaving 1 base not matched to a gene. Per germline, CDR1 GTSNPN and CDR2 SVGIG (reference sequence). This CDR3 has 13 residues. This chain's CDR3 is CAWRDRDNQPQHF. The CDR3 DNA reads as TGTGCCTGGAGGGACAGGGACAATCAGCCCCAGCATTTT.

The chain couples TRBV29-1 to TRBJ1-4, with 9 bases lining up with TRBD1. The CDR3 is 12 amino acids. Germline V gives CDR1 SQVTM, CDR2 ANQGSEA. Germline trimming cut 5 bases from V and 7 bases from J; bases unmatched to any gene: 2. The CDR3, as DNA: TGCAGCGTTAGGGGACAGGGTGAAAAACTGTTTTTT. This gives the protein CSVRGQGEKLFF.

This sequence joins TRBV6-6 and TRBJ1-5; 9 bases are a match to TRBD1. Trimming removed 6 bases from V and 5 bases from J; junction bases left unmatched: 8. The CDR3 extends over 15 amino acids. The germline V gene has CDR1 MNHNY and CDR2 SVGAGI (reference sequence). The CDR3 loop reads CASRDSGQGDQPQHF. The CDR3 coding sequence is TGTGCCAGCAGGGACTCGGGACAGGGCGATCAGCCCCAGCATTTT.

J is TRBJ1-6 and V is TRBV19; D is undetermined. The CDR3 is 15 residues long. The V end lost 10 bases, the J end lost 0 bases, and 13 bases lay between the germline ends. Germline CDR1 and CDR2: LNHDA and SQIVND (reference sequence). The DNA of the CDR3 is TGTGCCACTAAGGATGGGAGCTCCTATAATTCACCCCTCCACTTT. It codes for CATKDGSSYNSPLHF.